This TCR beta chain was identified in a study of T cell responses to AZD1222 COVID-19 vaccine. Trimming cost V 6 bases and J 4 bases, with 10 bases left between them. Germline V CDR1 and CDR2: MNHEY, SVGAGI. The CDR3 totals 13 residues. TCRdb's copy holds only in-frame clones and misses some; the assay was immunoSEQ multiplex PCR. The sample records approximately 130,000 clones, 93% being singletons. The sample consisted of peripheral blood, taken on day 0 of AZD1222 vaccination. The receptor comes from an adult in good health. This chain connects TRBV6-5 to TRBJ1-5, with D uncertain. The CDR3 sequence: CASSSWMNQPQHF. As DNA, the CDR3 is TGTGCCAGCAGCTCATGGATGAATCAGCCCCAGCATTTT.